This entry is about one TCR beta chain. What it recognizes is unknown. The CDR3 spans 16 residues. Germline-derived CDR1 and CDR2 are KGHSH and LQKENI. The V and J ends lost 4 bases and 2 bases, in that order; junction bases with no gene match: 7. Combining a sample-barcoded 5' primer with a J-beta primer mix, a second PCR ran for roughly 6 to 12 cycles. TCRdb processed the 5' RACE reads anew with MiXCR; each CDR3 protein has one entry. Found here are about 640,000 distinct CDR3 sequences, approximately 50% of them singletons; the top ten hold over 35%. This sample is part of a study of blood T cells in healthy people across ages. Study-level findings and limits: Higher diversity, along with more naive CD4+ cells, distinguished long-lived donors from aged donors.

This TCR was recovered from a man aged 55 to 69 in good health. Source material: blood. The V call is TRBV18, the J call TRBJ2-1, with 8 bases identical to TRBD1. The CDR3 DNA follows: TGTGCCAGCTCACTGTACCGGGACAGGACCTACAATGAGCAGTTCTTC. It yields the protein CASSLYRDRTYNEQFF.